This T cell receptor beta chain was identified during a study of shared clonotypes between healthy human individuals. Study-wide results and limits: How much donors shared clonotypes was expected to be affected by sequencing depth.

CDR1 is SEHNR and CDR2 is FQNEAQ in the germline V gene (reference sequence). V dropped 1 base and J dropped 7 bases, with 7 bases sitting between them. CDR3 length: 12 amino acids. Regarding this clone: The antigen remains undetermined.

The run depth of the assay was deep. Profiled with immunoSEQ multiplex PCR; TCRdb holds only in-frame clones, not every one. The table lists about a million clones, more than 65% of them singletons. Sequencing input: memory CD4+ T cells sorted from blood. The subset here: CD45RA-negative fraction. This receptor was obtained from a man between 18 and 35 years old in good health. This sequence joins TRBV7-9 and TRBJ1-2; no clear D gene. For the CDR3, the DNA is TGTGCCAGCAGCTTAGTTTACAGTGGCTACACCTTC. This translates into CASSLVYSGYTF. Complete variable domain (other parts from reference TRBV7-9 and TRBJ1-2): DTGVSQNPRHKITKRGQNVTFRCDPISEHNRLYWYRQTLGQGPEFLTYFQNEAQLEKSRLLSDRFSAERPKGSFSTLEIQRTEQGDSAMYLCASSLVYSGYTFGSGTRLTVV.